The rows below give T cell receptor beta chains drawn from one sample of a study of cytomegalovirus exposure and HLA in healthy donors. Profiled with immunoSEQ multiplex PCR; TCRdb holds only in-frame clones, not every one. In the table there are under 150,000 clones, 80% to 90% of which are singletons. Sequenced: PBMCs. The receptors originated from a middle-aged woman in good health and CMV-seropositive. CDR3s include the opening cysteine and the closing phenylalanine or tryptophan. A D gene is named only where the DNA matches it firmly. Some rows mark clone size as missing; the rest say once, few, many or name a class of expanded clone.

V gene	clone size	J gene	D gene	CDR3 DNA	CDR3 protein
TRBV6-1	NA	TRBJ1-6	NA	TGTGCCAGCGGGTCAGCGAGCTATAATTCACCCCTCCACTTT	CASGSASYNSPLHF
TRBV29-1	NA	TRBJ1-1	NA	TGCAGCGTCCACAGGGCCACTGAAGCTTTCTTT	CSVHRATEAFF
TRBV2	NA	TRBJ1-5	TRBD1	TGTGCCAGCAGAACCAAGGGGGCGGATGGCAATCAGCCCCAGCATTTT	CASRTKGADGNQPQHF
TRBV7-8	NA	TRBJ2-5	TRBD2	TGTGCCAGCAGCTACGCGGGAGTAGAGACCCAGTACTTC	CASSYAGVETQYF
TRBV5-4	NA	TRBJ2-7	TRBD1	TGTGCCAGCAGCTTGGGAGACAGGGGCGAGCAGTACTTC	CASSLGDRGEQYF
TRBV15	few	TRBJ1-4	TRBD1	TGTGCCACCAGCAGGGGACAGGGAGTGACGAAAACTAATGAAAAACTGTTTTTT	CATSRGQGVTKTNEKLFF
TRBV19	NA	TRBJ2-2	NA	TGTGCCAGTAGACGAACCGGGACTAACACCGGGGAGCTGTTTTTT	CASRRTGTNTGELFF
TRBV10-3	NA	TRBJ2-2	NA	TGTGCCATACAACAGGACGCGAACACCGGGGAGCTGTTTTTT	CAIQQDANTGELFF
TRBV6-6	few	TRBJ1-1	NA	TGTGCCAGCAGTTACAACTACCCCGCCCGCGAAGCTTTCTTT	CASSYNYPAREAFF
TRBV11-2	NA	TRBJ1-1	NA	TGTGCCAGCAGCTTAACGGGGGGTAACACTGAAGCTTTCTTT	CASSLTGGNTEAFF
TRBV25-1	NA	TRBJ2-5	NA	TGTGCCAGCAGTGAATATCGTCGTGAGGAGACCCAGTACTTC	CASSEYRREETQYF
TRBV19	NA	TRBJ1-5	NA	TGTGCCACTACCAACAGACCGGGAGGACGGGTCTATAGCAATCAGCCCCAGCATTTT	CATTNRPGGRVYSNQPQHF
TRBV30	once	TRBJ1-6	NA	TGTGCCACCCGACAGGAGTATAATTCACCCCTCCACTTT	CATRQEYNSPLHF
TRBV30	once	TRBJ2-1	NA	TGTGCCTGGAGTGTGGATAGGGGGTTCTATGAGCAGTTCTTC	CAWSVDRGFYEQFF
TRBV5-1	NA	TRBJ2-3	TRBD2	TGCGCCAGCAGCTTGATAGGACTAGCGGCTCACACAGATACGCAGTATTTT	CASSLIGLAAHTDTQYF
TRBV15	NA	TRBJ2-4	NA	TGTGCCACCAGCAGAGTACCAGGGTTGGACATTCAGTACTTC	CATSRVPGLDIQYF
TRBV28	NA	TRBJ1-1	TRBD1	TGTGCCAGCAGTTCCCCGGGACAGAGTGAGAACACTGAAGCTTTCTTT	CASSSPGQSENTEAFF
TRBV9	NA	TRBJ2-7	NA	TGTGCCAGCAGCCCGCTTGACAGGACCTACGAGCAGTACTTC	CASSPLDRTYEQYF
TRBV2	few	TRBJ2-1	NA	TGTGCCAGCAGTCCGTACGGGAGAGCCGATGAGCAGTTCTTC	CASSPYGRADEQFF
TRBV5-6	few	TRBJ1-1	NA	TGTGCCAGCATGGGAGCGGTGAACACTGAAGCTTTCTTT	CASMGAVNTEAFF
TRBV9	NA	TRBJ2-5	NA	TGTGCCAGCAGCCAGGGATGGGGAGAGACCCAGTACTTC	CASSQGWGETQYF
TRBV27	NA	TRBJ1-5	TRBD1	TGTGCCAGCAGTCATGGGACAGGGAATCAGCCCCAGCATTTT	CASSHGTGNQPQHF
TRBV25-1	NA	TRBJ1-2	TRBD1	TGTGCCAGCAGTTCGACAGGGAGCTACACCTTC	CASSSTGSYTF
TRBV28	NA	TRBJ2-3	NA	TGTGCCAGCAGTTCTCCCCTTATCGGGGATACGCAGTATTTT	CASSSPLIGDTQYF
TRBV5-4	NA	TRBJ2-2	NA	TGTGCCAGCAGCTTGCAGGGCAGGCCCTTACACACCGGGGAGCTGTTTTTT	CASSLQGRPLHTGELFF
TRBV6-1	NA	TRBJ1-5	NA	TGTGCCAGCAGTTCGGGGTCTTGGGATCAGCCCCAGCATTTT	CASSSGSWDQPQHF
TRBV7-8	NA	TRBJ1-1	TRBD1	TGTGCCAGCAGCTTACTACGGGACAGGGGAAAGAACACTGAAGCTTTCTTT	CASSLLRDRGKNTEAFF
TRBV5-1	NA	TRBJ2-1	TRBD1	TGCGCCAGCAGCTCGGGACAGGGAAGTCTCCATGAGCAGTTCTTC	CASSSGQGSLHEQFF
TRBV2	NA	TRBJ2-3	TRBD2	TGTGCCAGCAACTTACTAGCGGGAGTAGGTGATACGCAGTATTTT	CASNLLAGVGDTQYF
TRBV19	few	TRBJ2-6	TRBD2	TGTGCCAGTAGTCAGCGGGGGGGCTTGGGGGCCAACGTCCTGACTTTC	CASSQRGGLGANVLTF
TRBV28	NA	TRBJ2-3	TRBD1	TGTGCCAGCAGTTTAGGACAGGGGGCCCATACGCAGTATTTT	CASSLGQGAHTQYF
TRBV7-6	NA	TRBJ2-3	NA	TGTGCCAGCAGCTTAGGTAGCTCTAGCACAGATACGCAGTATTTT	CASSLGSSSTDTQYF
TRBV11-2	NA	TRBJ1-2	TRBD1	TGTGCCAGCAGCTTCCGACAGGGAGGTGGCTACACCTTC	CASSFRQGGGYTF
TRBV9	NA	TRBJ2-3	NA	TGTGCCAGCAGCGTTGGGGGGAACCAGGCAGATACGCAGTATTTT	CASSVGGNQADTQYF
TRBV7-8	NA	TRBJ1-2	NA	TGTGCCAGCAGCTTAAGCAGGGAGGATGGCTACACCTTC	CASSLSREDGYTF
TRBV5-4	NA	TRBJ2-3	TRBD1	TGTGCCAGCAGCCCTCCGGGACAGCGCACAGATACGCAGTATTTT	CASSPPGQRTDTQYF
TRBV6-4	NA	TRBJ2-1	TRBD2	TGTGCCAGCAGTGCCCACATAGCGGGGGGCTACCATGAGCAGTTCTTC	CASSAHIAGGYHEQFF
TRBV2	few	TRBJ2-2	TRBD2	TGTGCCAGCAGTCGAATGGGACTAGCGAACACCGGGGAGCTGTTTTTT	CASSRMGLANTGELFF
TRBV9	NA	TRBJ2-7	NA	TGTGCCAGCAGCTTAGGGTCCCAGGGAGAGCAGTACTTC	CASSLGSQGEQYF
TRBV29-1	NA	TRBJ1-2	NA	TGCAGCGCCGGAGAACCTAACGGCTACACCTTC	CSAGEPNGYTF
TRBV4-1	NA	TRBJ2-7	TRBD2	TGCGCCAGCAGCCAGGGGAGCGGGAGTAGGTACGAGCAGTACTTC	CASSQGSGSRYEQYF
TRBV28	NA	TRBJ1-1	NA	TGTGCCAGCAGCTACGGATCGACAGCGCACACTGAAGCTTTCTTT	CASSYGSTAHTEAFF
TRBV5-6	NA	TRBJ1-2	NA	TGTGCCAGCAGCATGACCGTTTACACAGAGGGCTACACCTTC	CASSMTVYTEGYTF
TRBV7-6	NA	TRBJ2-3	TRBD2	TGTGCCAGCCGCTTCCCTGTGGGGCTAGCGGGACTCACAGATACGCAGTATTTT	CASRFPVGLAGLTDTQYF
TRBV6-5	NA	TRBJ2-2	TRBD1	TGTGCCAGCAGTATGCGACAGGGTATCGGGGAGCTGTTTTTT	CASSMRQGIGELFF
TRBV27	NA	TRBJ1-1	TRBD1	TGTGCCAGCAGTAACAGGGGGCTCACTGAAGCTTTCTTT	CASSNRGLTEAFF
TRBV5-1	NA	TRBJ2-7	NA	TGCGCCAGCAGCTTGATCGGGGACTCCTACGAGCAGTACTTC	CASSLIGDSYEQYF
TRBV6-1	NA	TRBJ1-2	NA	TGTGCCAGCAGTCCTCAACCGACATCTGAATATGGCTACACCTTC	CASSPQPTSEYGYTF